What follows describes a single T cell receptor (beta chain). Its antigen remains unidentified. The data were produced by immunoSEQ multiplex PCR, yet TCRdb's version contains in-frame clones alone and is incomplete. Of about 110,000 clones listed, around 90% are singletons. The sample is drawn from a study of T cell responses to AZD1222 COVID-19 vaccine. Study-wide points: Unmutated regions of variants are reportedly targeted by nearly half of spike-specific TCRs. CD4 TCRs associated with vaccination spanned spike, dominating at 160-218 and 743-854. Donors were chiefly white British, with a greater number of females, and clonal diversity was perhaps underestimated. Spike-specific TCR repertoires showed rising breadth and depth after two AZD1222 doses.

Germline lookup yields CDR1 MDHEN and CDR2 SYDVKM. Trimming took 3 bases from V and 2 from J, leaving 10 bases between them. This CDR3 contains 14 residues. This receptor was obtained from an adult in good health. This chain connects TRBV28 to TRBJ1-2, with D possibly matching TRBD1 (6 bases). The specimen comprised peripheral blood, sampled on day 0 of AZD1222 vaccination. CDR3 nucleotides: TGTGCCAGCAGTTTTGGGGGGCCCAACTATGGCTACACCTTC. This translates into CASSFGGPNYGYTF.